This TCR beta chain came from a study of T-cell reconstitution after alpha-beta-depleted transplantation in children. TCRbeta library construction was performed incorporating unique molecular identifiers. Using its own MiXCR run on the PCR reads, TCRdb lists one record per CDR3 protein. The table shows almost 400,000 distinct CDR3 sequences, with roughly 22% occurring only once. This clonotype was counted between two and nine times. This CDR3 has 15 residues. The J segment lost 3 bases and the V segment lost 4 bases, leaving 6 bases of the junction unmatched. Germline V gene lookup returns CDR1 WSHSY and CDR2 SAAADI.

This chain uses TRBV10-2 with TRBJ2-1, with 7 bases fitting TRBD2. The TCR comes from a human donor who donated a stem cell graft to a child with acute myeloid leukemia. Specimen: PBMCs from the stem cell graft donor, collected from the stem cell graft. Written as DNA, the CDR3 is TGCGCCAGCAGTGCTAGCGGCCTAGGCTACAATGAGCAGTTCTTC. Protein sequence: CASSASGLGYNEQFF.